This T cell receptor beta chain came from a study of shared clonotypes between healthy human individuals (dated by TCRdb to the early 2020s). Regarding the complete study: Two women and three men aged 18 to 49 years were included in the cohort. Per donor, three plates each were used for CD4 naive and CD4 memory, two for CD8 naive, and one for CD8 memory. To estimate repertoire size and how much clonotypes are shared between individuals, the study performed deep sequencing of blood TCR repertoires from roughly five healthy adults. To increase sequencing depth and limit assay-specific biases, different laboratories used diverse techniques to prepare libraries and sequence TCR repertoires. Between about 0.94 and 8.9 billion PBMCs per donor were obtained by leukapheresis.

V is cut back by 2 bases and J by 5 bases, with 12 bases in the junction unmatched. The CDR3 sequence holds 18 residues, the cysteine and phenylalanine included. The only DNA kept is the CDR3, 54 bases in frame from the first base. Via the germline V gene, CDR1 is MNHNS and CDR2 SASEGT. TCR CDR3 regions were amplified from genomic DNA by multiplex PCR using the deep immunoSEQ assay. For each cell subset, the extracted genomic DNA was distributed evenly across all wells of several immunoSEQ 96-well plates, and each plate served as one replicate. For sorted subsets, each replicate PCR was loaded with approximately 200 ng genomic DNA, equivalent to roughly 30,000 T cell genomes. The purified libraries were quantified using a Qubit 3.0 fluorometer, sized with a Bioanalyzer 2100, and then quantified again using the KAPA Library Quantification kit. A separate single-read 150-cycle Illumina NextSeq 550 flow cell was used to sequence each immunoSEQ 96-well plate. The study's processing was this. Because the immunoSEQ output included only junctional sequences and no quality scores, the filtering could not be the same as the filtering used for full-length reads. Sequences were annotated with PyIR, a Python wrapper for IgBLAST v1.9, using IMGT germline references to assign V/J genes and CDR3. Reads were removed for weak V/J assignments (E-value above 1e-6), missing CDR3, stop codons, out-of-frame junctions, or ambiguous translated residues. V3J clonotypes were defined as sequences sharing an identical inferred V gene, J gene, and CDR3 amino acid sequence. The percentage overlap between two repertoires was calculated by dividing the number of shared unique clonotypes by the size of the smaller repertoire. Richness of each repertoire was evaluated using RTK rarefaction, the Chao1 estimator, and Recon v2.1 estimates of unobserved clonotypes. Generation probabilities for all TCRbeta clonotypes obtained by the gDNA method from a few donors were computed using OLGA. Drawn from immuneACCESS, this table holds only the in-frame rearrangements with V and J called that TCRdb kept. Clones are partly lost; checked studies trace under half to an unresolved V gene and leave the rest unexplained. Clonal size and the V and J genes are those of that table, whereas D and trimming came from the DNA. Recorded for this sample are more than 80,000 clones; approximately 61% of them occurred a single time. The ten largest clonotypes hold 45% of the sample.

Overall results and qualifications from the work: Rarefaction of sorted-subset datasets indicated incomplete sequencing despite the large sequencing depth. Compared with non-shared clonotypes, clonotypes shared by all four sorted-subset donors had higher generation probabilities. Sampling was limited to blood, and TCR repertoires in tissue likely differ from TCR repertoires in blood. Pairwise subsampling led to the expectation that sequencing depth would affect the degree of clonotype sharing among donors. Larger estimated clonotype richness was generally found for naive subsets than for memory subsets. The small number of donors limited the genetic and exposure-history diversity represented. Sharing across several donors was observed for about 4.8% of naive CD4, 3% to 4% of naive CD8, 2% to 2.5% of memory CD4, and around 0.4% of memory CD8 clonotypes.

The donors were healthy, HIV-negative adults with no recently reported acute infections or vaccinations. Every donor was a Caucasian adult living in Nashville, Tennessee, USA. CD8 memory samples combined magnetically selected CD45RO+ cells with CCR7-negative CD45RA+ effector memory (TemRA) cells. After blood collection by leukapheresis, PBMCs were isolated using Ficoll-Histopaque density gradient centrifugation and then cryopreserved in the vapor phase of liquid nitrogen. Analytical flow cytometry was used to check the purity and quantity of each magnetically sorted T cell population. Genomic DNA was isolated from every sorted fraction and measured by UV absorbance on a Nanodrop 2000c. Of note for this clone: Its antigen has not been determined. No quality values exist for individual bases; no much larger clone is one base distant.

The TCR was taken from a man aged 25 to 40 in good health. The sequencing sample was made of memory CD8+ T cells sorted from blood. In the paper's terms, the cell subset or site label means: CD45RO+ cells pooled with CCR7-negative TemRA cells. In this chain, TRBV6-1 is recombined with TRBJ1-2; 12 bases in the junction line up with TRBD1. The CDR3 sequence is CASSESPDGTGGRYGYTF. The nucleotides are TGTGCCAGCAGTGAAAGCCCTGATGGGACAGGGGGCCGGTATGGCTACACCTTC.